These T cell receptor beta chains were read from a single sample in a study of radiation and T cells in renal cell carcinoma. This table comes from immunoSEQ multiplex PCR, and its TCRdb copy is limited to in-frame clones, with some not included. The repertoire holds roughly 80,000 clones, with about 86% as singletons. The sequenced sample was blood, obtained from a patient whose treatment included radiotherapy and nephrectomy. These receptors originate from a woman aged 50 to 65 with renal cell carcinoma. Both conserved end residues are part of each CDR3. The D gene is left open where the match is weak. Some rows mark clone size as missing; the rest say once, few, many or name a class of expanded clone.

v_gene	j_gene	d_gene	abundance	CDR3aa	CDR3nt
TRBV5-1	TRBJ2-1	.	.	CASSSASGDNEQFF	TGCGCCAGCAGTTCCGCCTCCGGGGATAATGAGCAGTTCTTC
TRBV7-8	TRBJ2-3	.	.	CASSPQGKKADTQYF	TGTGCCAGCAGCCCCCAAGGGAAGAAGGCAGATACGCAGTATTTT
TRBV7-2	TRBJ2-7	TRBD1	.	CASSSYRGWAYEQYF	TGTGCCAGCAGCTCCTACAGGGGGTGGGCCTACGAGCAGTACTTC
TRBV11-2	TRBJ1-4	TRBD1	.	CASSAYRGPNEKLFF	TGTGCCAGCAGCGCCTACAGGGGCCCTAATGAAAAACTGTTTTTT
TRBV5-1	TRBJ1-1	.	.	CASSSEGGGGTEAFF	TGCGCCAGCAGCTCCGAAGGGGGTGGGGGCACTGAAGCTTTCTTT
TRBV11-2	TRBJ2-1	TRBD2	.	CASSLAGTSGNEQFF	TGTGCCAGCAGCTTAGCGGGGACTAGCGGCAATGAGCAGTTCTTC
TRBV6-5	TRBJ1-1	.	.	CASSYPRGGLNTEAFF	TGTGCCAGCAGTTACCCGAGGGGGGGATTGAACACTGAAGCTTTCTTT
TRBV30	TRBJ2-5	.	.	CAWSGKGQETQYF	TGTGCCTGGAGTGGTAAAGGCCAAGAGACCCAGTACTTC
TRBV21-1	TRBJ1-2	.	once	CASRKEAQGVGGNTF	TGTGCCAGCAGAAAAGAGGCACAGGGGGTGGGAGGGAACACCTTC
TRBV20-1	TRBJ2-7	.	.	CSASLYEQYF	TGCAGTGCTAGTCTATACGAGCAGTACTTC
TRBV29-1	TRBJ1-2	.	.	CSVEYWGYETNYGYTF	TGCAGCGTTGAGTATTGGGGATACGAAACTAACTATGGCTACACCTTC
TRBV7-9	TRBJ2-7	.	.	CASSSRGPEEQYF	TGTGCCAGCAGCTCCCGGGGACCAGAAGAGCAGTACTTC
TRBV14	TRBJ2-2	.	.	CASSKLSDTGELFF	TGTGCCAGCTCAAAATTATCGGACACCGGGGAGCTGTTTTTT
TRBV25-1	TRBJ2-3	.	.	CASAEQGTDTQYF	TGTGCCAGCGCTGAACAGGGCACAGATACGCAGTATTTT
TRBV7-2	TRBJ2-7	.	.	CASSLSLGIGGYEQYF	TGTGCCAGCAGCTTAAGCCTGGGGATAGGAGGGTACGAGCAGTACTTC
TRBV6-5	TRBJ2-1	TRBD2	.	CASSSPGLAGVLEQFF	TGTGCCAGCAGTTCGCCTGGACTAGCGGGAGTTCTTGAGCAGTTCTTC
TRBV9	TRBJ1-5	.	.	CASSADNRQPQHF	TGTGCCAGCAGCGCGGATAACAGGCAGCCCCAGCATTTT